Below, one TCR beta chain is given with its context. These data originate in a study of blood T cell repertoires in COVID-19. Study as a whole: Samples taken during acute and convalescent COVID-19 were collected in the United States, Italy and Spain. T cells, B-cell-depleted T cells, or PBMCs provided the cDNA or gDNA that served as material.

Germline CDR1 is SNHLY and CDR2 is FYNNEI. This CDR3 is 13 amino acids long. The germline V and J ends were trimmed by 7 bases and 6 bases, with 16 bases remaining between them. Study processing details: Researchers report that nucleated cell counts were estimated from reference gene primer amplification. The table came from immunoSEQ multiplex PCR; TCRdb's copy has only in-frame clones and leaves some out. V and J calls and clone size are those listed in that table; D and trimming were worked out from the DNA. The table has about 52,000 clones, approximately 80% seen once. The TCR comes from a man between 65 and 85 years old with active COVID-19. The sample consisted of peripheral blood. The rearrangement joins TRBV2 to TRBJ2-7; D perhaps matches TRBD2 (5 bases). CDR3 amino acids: CASTPDWSSEQYF. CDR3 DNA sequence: TGTGCCAGCACCCCGGACTGGTCTAGCGAGCAGTACTTC.